The 20 T cell receptor beta chains presented below share a single source sample, sequenced in a study of CD4+ T cells in melanoma. Profiled with immunoSEQ multiplex PCR; TCRdb holds only in-frame clones, not every one. The sample has about 50,000 clones; approximately 92% are singletons. Material for sequencing was peripheral blood. These receptors all stem from a human donor with melanoma.

The rearrangement joins TRBV4-2 to TRBJ1-2; 7 bases are shared with TRBD1. The J segment lost 3 bases and the V segment lost 0 bases, leaving 7 bases of the junction unmatched. The length of the CDR3 is 16 residues. Germline V gives CDR1 LGHNA, CDR2 YNFKEQ. CDR3 residues: CASSQEKVGTDYGYTF. CDR3 nucleotides: TGTGCCAGCAGCCAAGAAAAAGTTGGGACAGACTATGGCTACACCTTC.

The CDR3 loop reads CASSLADSKYNEQFF. As DNA, the CDR3 is TGCGCCAGCAGCTTGGCCGACAGCAAGTACAATGAGCAGTTCTTC. V gene TRBV5-1 combines with J gene TRBJ2-1; perhaps TRBD1 as D (5 bases). V lost 0 bases and J lost 4, with 11 bases in between. Germline V CDR1 and CDR2: SGHRS, YFSETQ. There are 15 residues in the CDR3.

The V and J genes are TRBV2 and TRBJ2-2; D is unclear. Germline loops: CDR1 SNHLY, CDR2 FYNNEI. Trimming took off 1 base at V and 5 bases at J, with 2 bases between the two ends. CDR3 length: 12 amino acids. The CDR3 coding sequence is TGTGCCAGCAGTGAAGGGACCGGGGAGCTGTTTTTT. It encodes CASSEGTGELFF.

This chain connects TRBV10-3 to TRBJ2-2; no firm D call. The germline CDR1 and CDR2 sequences are ENHRY and SYGVKD. CDR3 length: 14 residues. The ends were cut back, 0 bases at V and 5 bases at J, with 7 bases in the middle. As DNA, the CDR3 is TGTGCCATCAGTGAGTCAGGGTCGACCGGGGAGCTGTTTTTT. It yields the protein CAISESGSTGELFF.

The chain joins TRBV6-5 to TRBJ2-1, with 7 bases fitting TRBD2. Germline lookup yields CDR1 MNHEY and CDR2 SVGAGI. The CDR3 totals 12 residues. V lost 7 bases, J lost 7 bases, and 4 bases stayed unmatched. CDR3 residues: CASTSGGNEQFF. The CDR3 DNA is TGTGCCAGCACTTCCGGGGGGAATGAGCAGTTCTTC.

A few counts support this clone. The chain couples TRBV9 to TRBJ1-1; D is unresolved. Germline values: CDR1 SGDLS, CDR2 YYNGEE. The CDR3 is 13 amino acids. Deletions cut 0 bases from V and 7 bases from J, with 10 bases between. The DNA of the CDR3 is TGTGCCAGCAGCGTAGAGGGCCGGGGTGAAGCTTTCTTT. Its translation is CASSVEGRGEAFF.

This clone was counted once. V and J are TRBV28 and TRBJ2-2; tentative D call: TRBD2 (7 bases). Germline V gene lookup returns CDR1 MDHEN and CDR2 SYDVKM. CDR3 length: 15 residues. Trimming took off 4 bases at V and 4 bases at J, with 13 bases between the two ends. CDR3 region: CASSSGGEGTGELFF. For the CDR3, the DNA is TGTGCCAGCAGTTCGGGGGGCGAGGGCACCGGGGAGCTGTTTTTT.

This chain uses TRBV7-9 with TRBJ2-1, with 11 bases lining up with TRBD2. V dropped 4 bases and J dropped 6; count of bases not matched to a gene: 5. This CDR3 has 15 residues. Germline V gene data show CDR1 as SEHNR and CDR2 as FQNEAQ (reference sequence). CDR3 sequence reads: CASSYASGGSNEQFF. In nucleotides, the CDR3 is TGTGCCAGCAGCTATGCTAGCGGGGGGTCCAATGAGCAGTTCTTC.

The chain combines TRBV13 with TRBJ2-2; D may be TRBD1 or TRBD2 (7 bases each). The CDR3 runs 15 residues. CDR1 PRHDT and CDR2 FYEKMQ come from the germline V gene (reference sequence). The V end was cut by 0 bases, the J end by 5 bases, with 10 bases between. The CDR3 here is CASSLGQGGTGELFF. Here the CDR3 DNA reads TGTGCCAGCAGCTTAGGCCAGGGGGGGACCGGGGAGCTGTTTTTT.

This chain links TRBV10-3 with TRBJ1-2; 8 positions match TRBD1. V lost 7 bases and J lost 7; bases outside the gene matches: 14. The germline V gene has CDR1 ENHRY and CDR2 SYGVKD. This CDR3 is built from 15 residues. The CDR3 coding sequence is TGTGCCATCACCGAAGGGGCAGGGGGCGAGGTTGGCTACACCTTC. This translates into CAITEGAGGEVGYTF.

This chain connects TRBV15 to TRBJ1-5; TRBD1 might be the D (5 bases). There are 16 residues in the CDR3. Trimming took off 3 bases at V and 3 bases at J, with 15 bases between the two ends. Germline V gives CDR1 LNHNV, CDR2 YYDKDF (reference sequence). This CDR3 is CATSSAGGGYNQPQHF. In nucleotides, the CDR3 is TGTGCCACCAGCAGCGCTGGTGGGGGGTACAATCAGCCCCAGCATTTT. The whole variable domain, filled in from reference TRBV15 and TRBJ1-5, reads DAMVIQNPRYQVTQFGKPVTLSCSQTLNHNVMYWYQQKSSQAPKLLFHYYDKDFNNEADTPDNFQSRRPNTSFCFLDIRSPGLGDTAMYLCATSSAGGGYNQPQHFGDGTRLSIL.

V is TRBV4-3 and J is TRBJ2-7, with D uncertain. Germline V gene data show CDR1 as LGHNA and CDR2 as YSLEER. CDR3 length: 15 amino acids. V lost 1 base and J 5 bases, leaving 15 bases between the germline ends. The CDR3 DNA is TGCGCCAGCAGCCAAGCCAGGCAGGTCGGCCACGAGCAGTACTTC. It translates to CASSQARQVGHEQYF.

The chain is built from TRBV27 and TRBJ2-7; D unclear. The V gene's germline CDR1 is MNHEY and CDR2 SMNVEV (reference sequence). The CDR3 is 13 amino acids. The V end was cut by 5 bases, the J end by 1 base, with 9 bases between. CDR3 coding DNA: TGTGCCAGCAGTATTCGGACGTCCTACGAGCAGTACTTC. Its translation: CASSIRTSYEQYF.

The V call is TRBV6-6, the J call TRBJ1-1, with D possibly being TRBD1 (5 bases). The CDR3 spans 15 residues. V lost 0 bases to trimming and J lost 2 bases, with 10 bases between them. Germline loops: CDR1 MNHNY, CDR2 SVGAGI (reference sequence). The CDR3 coding sequence is TGTGCCAGCAGTTACTCGGGGGATTTCAACACTGAAGCTTTCTTT. As protein: CASSYSGDFNTEAFF.

The chain links TRBV6-1 to TRBJ2-1, with D perhaps TRBD1 (6 bases). V shed 6 bases and J shed 7 bases, with 13 bases lying between them. The CDR3 is made up of 13 amino acids. CDR1 MNHNS and CDR2 SASEGT come from the germline V gene. The CDR3: CASSVGQRNEQFF. The CDR3 bases are TGTGCCAGCAGCGTCGGACAGAGGAATGAGCAGTTCTTC.

This clone appeared a few times. The V call is TRBV7-2, the J call TRBJ1-1; D might be TRBD1 (6 bases). Trimming removed 6 bases at V and 3 bases at J, with 14 bases between. The CDR3 is 14 amino acids. In germline, CDR1 is SGHTA, CDR2 FQGNSA. CDR3 nucleotides: TGTGCCAGCAGTCCGACCAGGGGACACACTGAAGCTTTCTTT. This encodes CASSPTRGHTEAFF.

This clone was recorded once. The rearrangement joins TRBV28 to TRBJ2-1; D could derive from TRBD1 or TRBD2 (7 bases each). From germline, CDR1 is MDHEN and CDR2 SYDVKM. Trimming took off 8 bases at V and 4 bases at J, with 15 bases between the two ends. This CDR3 is built from 14 residues. The CDR3 DNA is TGTGCCAGCTTATCAGGGGGGGCATACAATGAGCAGTTCTTC. Translation gives CASLSGGAYNEQFF.

Remarks on this clone: The junction departs from the called germline gene at one end, perhaps through a read error. The chain links TRBV6-5 to TRBJ1-1; the D gene is possibly TRBD1 (6 bases). The CDR3 is made up of 14 amino acids. Germline V lookup: CDR1 MNHEY, CDR2 SVGAGI. As DNA, the CDR3 is TGTGCCAGCAGTTACGTCGGCCGGGACACCGAAGCTTTCTTT. It codes for CASSYVGRDTEAFF.

This clone has just one count. The chain joins TRBV14 to TRBJ2-6; D uncertain. V lost 9 bases, J lost 0 bases, and 9 bases lay in between. Per germline, CDR1 SGHDN and CDR2 FVKESK. There are 14 residues in the CDR3. DNA for the CDR3: TGTGCCAGTTCAGATAGCTCTGGGGCCAACGTCCTGACTTTC. Protein: CASSDSSGANVLTF.

The rearrangement joins TRBV15 to TRBJ1-4, with no clear D. Per the germline V gene, CDR1 is LNHNV and CDR2 is YYDKDF (reference sequence). The V end lost 11 bases, the J end lost 8 bases, and 18 bases lay between the germline ends. The CDR3 runs 13 residues. DNA of the CDR3: TGTGCCGGCCGAAGCCCCGGGGAAGAAAAACTGTTTTTT. This sequence encodes CAGRSPGEEKLFF.